What follows are 28 T cell receptor beta chains derived from one specimen sequenced in a study of blood T cell repertoires in COVID-19. Libraries were prepared by immunoSEQ multiplex PCR; TCRdb keeps only in-frame clonotypes and omits some of them. The data contain about 140,000 clones, 85% to 90% of them singletons. The sample comprised peripheral blood. The receptors stem from a woman aged 40 to 50 with acute or convalescent COVID-19.

This sequence joins TRBV14 and TRBJ2-3, with 7 bases that match TRBD2. CDR3 length: 17 residues. V dropped 1 base and J dropped 1; count of bases not matched to a gene: 8. Germline V lookup: CDR1 SGHDN, CDR2 FVKESK. CDR3 in amino acids: CASSQGFALAGTDTQYF. The DNA for the CDR3 is TGTGCCAGCAGCCAAGGATTCGCTCTAGCGGGCACAGATACGCAGTATTTT.

The rearrangement joins TRBV9 to TRBJ1-2; the D is unclear. The CDR3 has 15 amino acids. V lost 6 bases and J lost 1, with 16 bases in between. Germline V gene sequence: CDR1 SGDLS, CDR2 YYNGEE. The CDR3 sequence: CASTARIKDNYGYTF. CDR3 DNA sequence: TGTGCCAGCACGGCCAGGATAAAGGATAACTATGGCTACACCTTC.

This sequence joins TRBV4-2 and TRBJ2-7; the D gene is possibly TRBD2 (6 bases). The CDR3 contains 16 residues. Trimming stripped 0 bases from V and 2 bases from J, with 14 bases between. Germline-derived CDR1 and CDR2 are LGHNA and YNFKEQ. The CDR3 DNA follows: TGTGCCAGCAGCCAAGATGGGCGGGACCCTCCCTACGAGCAGTACTTC. Translated, it gives CASSQDGRDPPYEQYF.

The V call is TRBV6-5, the J call TRBJ1-2, with TRBD1 matching 8 bases. This CDR3 has 13 residues. Germline V gives CDR1 MNHEY, CDR2 SVGAGI. After removal of 2 bases from V and 8 bases from J, the junction contained 4 bases not matched to a gene. CDR3 region: CASSYRTGYGYTF. CDR3 bases: TGTGCCAGCAGTTACCGGACAGGGTACGGCTACACCTTC.

V and J are TRBV5-4 and TRBJ1-2; D is undetermined. From germline, CDR1 is SGHNT and CDR2 YYREEE (reference sequence). V shed 0 bases and J shed 7 bases, with 10 bases lying between them. This CDR3 has 13 residues. The CDR3 DNA follows: TGTGCCAGCAGCTTGGGTCCAGTCCCTGGCTACACCTTC. It specifies CASSLGPVPGYTF.

This sequence joins TRBV7-6 and TRBJ2-1; D might be TRBD1 (5 bases). The CDR3 totals 16 residues. Trimming stripped 1 base from V and 0 bases from J, with 10 bases between. Germline CDR1 and CDR2: SGHVS and FNYEAQ. The CDR3 bases are TGTGCCAGCAGCTTAGATTGGGGCGCCTCCTACAATGAGCAGTTCTTC. Residues: CASSLDWGASYNEQFF.

This clone was detected only a few times. The same CDR3 also results from other DNA sequences found in this sample. The chain recombines TRBV7-9 with TRBJ1-5; TRBD1 matches 7 bases. The CDR3 spans 14 residues. Germline V gene sequence: CDR1 SEHNR, CDR2 FQNEAQ (reference sequence). V lost 6 bases, J lost 3 bases, and 5 bases stayed unmatched. CDR3 amino acids: CASSPQGNNQPQHF. CDR3 bases: TGTGCCAGCAGTCCACAGGGGAACAATCAGCCCCAGCATTTT.

This chain links TRBV13 with TRBJ2-3; 7 bases are shared with TRBD2. This CDR3 is 14 amino acids long. The germline gives CDR1 PRHDT, CDR2 FYEKMQ (reference sequence). The V and J ends lost 2 bases and 1 base, in that order; junction bases with no gene match: 0. The chain's CDR3 is CASSLSGGTDTQYF. In nucleotides, the CDR3 is TGTGCCAGCAGCTTAAGCGGGGGCACAGATACGCAGTATTTT.

The rearrangement uses TRBV9 and TRBJ1-2; 8 nucleotides line up with TRBD1. CDR3 length equals 16 residues. In germline, CDR1 is SGDLS, CDR2 YYNGEE. V was pared by 4 bases and J by 2 bases, with 10 bases of the junction left unmatched. CDR3 sequence: CASSSLTGGFNYGYTF. The CDR3, as DNA: TGTGCCAGCAGCTCCTTAACAGGGGGGTTCAACTATGGCTACACCTTC.

This clone was found once. This sequence joins TRBV5-1 and TRBJ1-4, with D tentatively TRBD1 (6 bases). V lost 4 bases, J lost 8 bases, and 24 bases lay in between. This CDR3 comprises 17 residues. From germline, CDR1 is SGHRS and CDR2 YFSETQ. The CDR3 loop is CASSPSPGQSGKEKLFF. CDR3 DNA sequence: TGCGCCAGCAGCCCCTCTCCCGGACAGTCGGGCAAGGAAAAACTGTTTTTT.

The rearrangement links TRBV4-1 to TRBJ2-1, with 7 positions matching TRBD1. Germline-derived CDR1 and CDR2 are MGHRA and YSYEKL. The V segment lost 0 bases and the J segment 9 bases; nucleotides outside the gene matches: 11. This CDR3 region has 16 residues. The CDR3 sequence: CASSQDEGAWVSEQFF. In DNA, the CDR3 is TGCGCCAGCAGCCAAGATGAGGGGGCTTGGGTGAGTGAGCAGTTCTTC.

The chain links TRBV4-3 to TRBJ2-7; D is ambiguous. CDR1 and CDR2 from the germline V gene are LGHNA and YSLEER. V was clipped by 0 bases and J by 2 bases, with 8 bases between them. This CDR3 comprises 14 residues. The CDR3 here is CASSQEIQTYEQYF. The CDR3 nucleotides read TGCGCCAGCAGCCAAGAGATACAGACCTACGAGCAGTACTTC.

The rearrangement joins TRBV19 to TRBJ2-2, with 9 bases fitting TRBD1. In germline, CDR1 is LNHDA, CDR2 SQIVND (reference sequence). The CDR3 sequence is 16 residues long. The ends lost 6 bases at V and 7 bases at J; junction bases unmatched: 12. For the CDR3, the DNA is TGTGCCAGTAGATCGAGGACAGGGGATAATTTCGGGGAGCTGTTTTTT. Residues: CASRSRTGDNFGELFF.

The chain has TRBV5-1 and TRBJ2-2; TRBD1 aligns across 9 bases. Germline V gene data show CDR1 as SGHRS and CDR2 as YFSETQ. V was pared by 0 bases and J by 6 bases, with 9 bases of the junction left unmatched. The CDR3 runs 17 residues. CDR3 coding DNA: TGCGCCAGCAGCTTGGGCCCTCTGGGACAGGGATCCGGGGAGCTGTTTTTT. The encoded protein is CASSLGPLGQGSGELFF.

V is TRBV7-3 and J is TRBJ2-1; TRBD2 matches at 9 bases. The CDR3 sequence is 15 residues long. V dropped 1 base and J dropped 8; count of bases not matched to a gene: 6. Germline V CDR1 and CDR2: SGHTA, FQGTGA. Here the CDR3 DNA reads TGTGCCAGCAGCTTAAGCGGGAGGGCATTCGATGAGCAGTTCTTC. It yields the protein CASSLSGRAFDEQFF.

The J gene is TRBJ1-6, the V gene TRBV28; D gene unclear. Germline loops: CDR1 MDHEN, CDR2 SYDVKM. V was clipped by 2 bases and J by 0 bases, with 5 bases between them. This CDR3 has 15 amino acids. DNA of the CDR3: TGTGCCAGCAGTTTAATCAGCTCCTATAATTCACCCCTCCACTTT. It encodes CASSLISSYNSPLHF.

CDR3: CASSLSGEETQYF. CDR3 in DNA: TGTGCCAGCAGTCTGAGCGGGGAGGAGACCCAGTACTTC. This sequence joins TRBV12-3 or TRBV12-4 and TRBJ2-5; 7 bases map to TRBD2. The CDR3 runs 13 residues. Trimming at V came to 5 bases and at J to 5 bases, leaving 5 bases not matched to a gene.

This chain uses TRBV24-1 with TRBJ2-3; D gene unclear. The germline V and J ends were trimmed by 1 base and 4 bases, with 11 bases remaining between them. CDR3 length equals 15 residues. The germline gives CDR1 KGHDR, CDR2 SFDVKD. This CDR3 is CATSDFGSYADTQYF. CDR3 DNA sequence: TGTGCCACCAGTGATTTTGGCTCATACGCAGATACGCAGTATTTT.

This clone was observed a few times. No DNA is shown, since the ends of the CDR3 on it are uncertain; the CDR3 is the one TCRdb lists. This sequence joins TRBV28 and TRBJ1-2. Ends included, the CDR3 has 24 residues. Germline V gene lookup returns CDR1 MDHEN and CDR2 SYDVKM. CDR3 region: CASSLGDYGYTFGSGPYPNYGYTF.

This sequence joins TRBV20-1 and TRBJ2-1, with TRBD2 as a possible D gene (6 bases). V was pared by 3 bases and J by 5 bases, with 8 bases between. Germline V CDR1 and CDR2: DFQATT, SNEGSKA (reference sequence). This CDR3 spans 12 amino acids. The CDR3 DNA sequence: TGCAGTGCTAGTAGCGGAGACAATGAGCAGTTCTTC. Translating it yields CSASSGDNEQFF.

The chain uses TRBV2 and TRBJ1-1; 8 bases line up with TRBD1. This CDR3 region has 16 residues. Trimming at V came to 7 bases and at J to 0 bases, leaving 10 bases not matched to a gene. From germline, CDR1 is SNHLY and CDR2 FYNNEI. The CDR3 region is CASTRPGTGMNTEAFF. The DNA of the CDR3 is TGTGCCAGCACCCGTCCCGGGACAGGAATGAACACTGAAGCTTTCTTT.

The chain has TRBV11-2 and TRBJ2-5, with D perhaps TRBD2 (7 bases). This CDR3 region has 15 residues. The germline V gene has CDR1 SGHAT and CDR2 FQNNGV. The germline V and J ends were trimmed by 2 bases and 1 base, with 11 bases remaining between them. As DNA, the CDR3 is TGTGCCAGCAGCTTAAGGGGGGGGACCCAAGAGACCCAGTACTTC. It encodes CASSLRGGTQETQYF. The full variable domain, with the rest looked up from reference TRBV11-2 and TRBJ2-5, is EAGVAQSPRYKIIEKRQSVAFWCNPISGHATLYWYQQILGQGPKLLIQFQNNGVVDDSQLPKDRFSAERLKGVDSTLKIQPAKLEDSAVYLCASSLRGGTQETQYFGPGTRLLVL.

The chain combines TRBV7-9 with TRBJ2-1, with 8 bases identical to TRBD2. This CDR3 comprises 12 residues. The germline V gene has CDR1 SEHNR and CDR2 FQNEAQ (reference sequence). Trimming took 5 bases from V and 14 from J; bases not matched to a gene: 8. The CDR3 region is CASSTPGLEKFF. CDR3 DNA: TGTGCCAGCAGCACGCCGGGACTAGAGAAGTTCTTC.

There are a few counts of this clone. The chain has TRBV20-1 and TRBJ2-3, with D hard to call. Germline lookup yields CDR1 DFQATT and CDR2 SNEGSKA (reference sequence). Trimming cost V 6 bases and J 9 bases, with 13 bases left between them. The CDR3 is 11 amino acids. The CDR3 DNA reads TGCAGTGCCCTTGGGCCTGGCACGCAGTATTTT. The encoded protein is CSALGPGTQYF.

This rearrangement joins TRBV11-2 to TRBJ2-1; 8 nucleotides agree with TRBD1. The CDR3 extends over 15 amino acids. Germline V gene lookup returns CDR1 SGHAT and CDR2 FQNNGV. The ends lost 5 bases at V and 2 bases at J; junction bases unmatched: 5. CDR3 loop: CASSMDRAPYNEQFF. In DNA, the CDR3 is TGTGCCAGCAGCATGGACAGGGCCCCCTACAATGAGCAGTTCTTC.

The gene calls are TRBV30 and TRBJ1-1, with D uncertain. V lost 0 bases and J lost 4, with 9 bases in between. This CDR3 has 13 residues. Germline values: CDR1 GTSNPN, CDR2 SVGIG (reference sequence). The CDR3 loop is CAWSVRHLTEAFF. DNA for the CDR3: TGTGCCTGGAGTGTGCGACACCTCACTGAAGCTTTCTTT.

V gene TRBV3-1 (or the pseudogene TRBV3-2) combines with J gene TRBJ1-2; possible D gene TRBD1, 5 bases. Trimming pared 0 bases from V and 4 bases from J, leaving 15 bases between. Germline CDR1 LGHDT, CDR2 YNNKEL (reference sequence). This CDR3 has 16 residues. The CDR3 DNA follows: TGTGCCAGCAGCCAAGACCCCCAGGGTGCCCTCTATGGCTACACCTTC. Its translation: CASSQDPQGALYGYTF.

The chain combines TRBV9 with TRBJ1-5; D remains unclear. Trimming took 0 bases from V and 2 from J, leaving 6 bases between them. Germline CDR1 is SGDLS and CDR2 is YYNGEE. The CDR3 extends over 14 amino acids. CDR3 in DNA: TGTGCCAGCAGCGTAGGGGAGGGCAATCAGCCCCAGCATTTT. It specifies CASSVGEGNQPQHF.